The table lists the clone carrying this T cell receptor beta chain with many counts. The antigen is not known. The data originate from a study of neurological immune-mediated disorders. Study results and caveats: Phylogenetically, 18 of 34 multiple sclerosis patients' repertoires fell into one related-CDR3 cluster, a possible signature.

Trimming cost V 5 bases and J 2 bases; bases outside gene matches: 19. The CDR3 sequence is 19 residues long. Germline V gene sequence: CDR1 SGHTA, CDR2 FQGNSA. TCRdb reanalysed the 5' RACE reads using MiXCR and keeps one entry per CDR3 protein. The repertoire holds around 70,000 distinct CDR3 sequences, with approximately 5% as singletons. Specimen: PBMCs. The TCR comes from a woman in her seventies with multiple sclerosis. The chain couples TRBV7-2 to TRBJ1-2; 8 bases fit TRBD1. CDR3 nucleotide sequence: TGTGCCAGCAGCCCCCGGTGGGCATTAGGACAGGGCGGAAACTATGGCTACACCTTC. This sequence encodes CASSPRWALGQGGNYGYTF. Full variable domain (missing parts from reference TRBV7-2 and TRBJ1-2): GAGVSQSPSNKVTEKGKDVELRCDPISGHTALYWYRQSLGQGLEFLIYFQGNSAPDKSGLPSDRFSAERTGGSVSTLTIQRTQQEDSAVYLCASSPRWALGQGGNYGYTFGSGTRLTVV.